The 15 T cell receptor beta chains in this list originate from one sample, sequenced in a study of cytomegalovirus exposure and HLA in healthy donors (dated by TCRdb to 2015 to 2018). Library preparation used the immunoSEQ multiplex PCR assay. The multiplex PCR relied on a mix of 60 forward primers for TCR Vbeta segments and 13 reverse primers for TCR Jbeta segments. This is the immuneACCESS table as TCRdb keeps it, with only in-frame sequences that have V and J called. A part of the clones is gone; compared with another copy, unresolved V genes explain less than half, and the rest is unexplained. The sample records around 140,000 clones, under 10% of which are singletons. The ten largest make up 6% to 7.5% of the sample. Specimen: PBMCs. The source is a woman in her forties in good health and CMV-seropositive.

In nucleotides, the CDR3 is TGTGCCAGCAGCCCCGGGAGGGCTGGAAACACCATATATTTT. It is translated as CASSPGRAGNTIYF. The chain carries TRBV6-6 and TRBJ1-3, with D uncertain. The ends were cut back, 6 bases at V and 2 bases at J, with 11 bases in the middle. Germline CDR1 and CDR2: MNHNY and SVGAGI (reference sequence). The CDR3 loop spans 14 amino acids.

The V call is TRBV10-2, the J call TRBJ2-7, with 10 positions matching TRBD1. This CDR3 comprises 15 residues. CDR1 WSHSY and CDR2 SAAADI come from the germline V gene. Trimming removed 4 bases from V and 5 bases from J; junction bases left unmatched: 8. As DNA, the CDR3 is TGCGCCAGCAGTGCCTTTGGGACAGGGGACCACGAGCAGTACTTC. As protein: CASSAFGTGDHEQYF.

This clone was picked up one time. This rearrangement joins TRBV7-9 to TRBJ2-7, with 7 bases aligning to TRBD2. This CDR3 is 12 amino acids long. Losses at the gene ends were 8 bases for V and 12 bases for J; bases not matched to a gene: 13. CDR1 and CDR2 (germline): SEHNR, FQNEAQ (reference sequence). Here the CDR3 reads CASWPPIGLGYF. CDR3 in DNA: TGTGCCAGCTGGCCCCCTATAGGACTAGGGTACTTC.

The chain recombines TRBV10-3 with TRBJ1-4; D ambiguous. Germline CDR1 reads ENHRY; CDR2 reads SYGVKD. The CDR3 totals 13 residues. V was trimmed by 3 bases and J by 5 bases, leaving 7 bases between them. The CDR3 bases are TGTGCCATCAGTGAACCCAGAAATGAAAAACTGTTTTTT. This translates into CAISEPRNEKLFF.

The chain is built from TRBV9 and TRBJ2-7; a possible D gene is TRBD2 (6 bases). V lost 5 bases and J 3 bases, leaving 18 bases between the germline ends. CDR3 length: 15 amino acids. Germline CDR1 and CDR2: SGDLS and YYNGEE. This CDR3 is CASSPGGTGFYEQYF. CDR3 nucleotide sequence: TGTGCCAGCAGTCCAGGTGGGACTGGCTTCTACGAGCAGTACTTC.

A few counts support this clone. V gene TRBV11-2 combines with J gene TRBJ2-2, with D possibly matching TRBD1 (6 bases). V was clipped by 1 base and J by 4 bases, with 13 bases between them. CDR1 is SGHAT, CDR2 FQNNGV, per germline. This CDR3 is built from 16 residues. As DNA, the CDR3 is TGTGCCAGCAGCTTAGCTTGGACAGCGAGCACCGGGGAGCTGTTTTTT. Its translation: CASSLAWTASTGELFF.

A few counts support this clone. The DNA for the CDR3 is TGTGCCAGCAGAAGGGGGAGGGAAACTGAAGCTTTCTTT. Translated: CASRRGRETEAFF. The chain has TRBV2 and TRBJ1-1, with D possibly matching TRBD1 (6 bases). In germline, CDR1 is SNHLY, CDR2 FYNNEI. The V and J ends lost 6 bases and 5 bases respectively, with 13 bases between them. CDR3 length: 13 amino acids.

This clone has only a few counts. The J gene is TRBJ2-7, the V gene TRBV5-1; D perhaps matches TRBD1 (6 bases). CDR3 length: 13 amino acids. V dropped 0 bases and J dropped 7 bases, with 11 bases sitting between them. Germline loops: CDR1 SGHRS, CDR2 YFSETQ. Written as DNA, the CDR3 is TGCGCCAGCAGCTTGGTACAGGGAAGGGAGCAGTACTTC. It codes for CASSLVQGREQYF.

This clone was seen a few times. This chain uses TRBV5-6 with TRBJ1-2; D not resolved. From germline, CDR1 is SGHDT and CDR2 YYEEEE. Trimming took off 0 bases at V and 8 bases at J, with 5 bases between the two ends. The CDR3 has 11 amino acids. The CDR3 nucleotides read TGTGCCAGCAGCTTGGACCAGGGCTACACCTTC. This gives the protein CASSLDQGYTF.

This clone appeared a few times. The V gene is TRBV5-1, the J gene TRBJ1-1; weak D call: TRBD1 (6 bases). Germline V CDR1 and CDR2: SGHRS, YFSETQ. The V end lost 4 bases, the J end lost 6 bases, and 19 bases lay between the germline ends. CDR3 size: 15 residues. The CDR3 loop is CASSPSRGGDPEAFF. The CDR3 bases are TGCGCCAGCAGCCCCTCTAGGGGGGGAGACCCTGAAGCTTTCTTT.

The rearrangement joins TRBV4-1 to TRBJ1-2, with D tentatively TRBD1 (6 bases). V lost 0 bases and J 1 base, leaving 15 bases between the germline ends. The CDR3 extends over 17 amino acids. Germline assignment: CDR1 MGHRA and CDR2 YSYEKL. The CDR3 sequence: CASSQDGGAGVNYGYTF. CDR3 coding DNA: TGCGCCAGCAGCCAAGATGGGGGGGCAGGAGTTAACTATGGCTACACCTTC.

The rearrangement links TRBV7-8 to TRBJ2-2, with D possibly being TRBD1 (5 bases). Trimming stripped 7 bases from V and 0 bases from J, with 9 bases between. The CDR3 contains 14 residues. Germline loops: CDR1 SGHVS, CDR2 FQNEAQ. The CDR3 bases are TGTGCCAGCACCCAGGGAACGAACACCGGGGAGCTGTTTTTT. Residues: CASTQGTNTGELFF.

This clone appeared a few times. The chain couples TRBV5-5 to TRBJ2-3; 9 bases are a match to TRBD1. Trimming cost V 4 bases and J 2 bases; bases outside gene matches: 8. Per germline, CDR1 SGHKS and CDR2 YYEKEE (reference sequence). The CDR3 contains 16 residues. For the CDR3, the DNA is TGTGCCAGCAGCCTGAGGGACAGGGTCTTCACAGATACGCAGTATTTT. This gives the protein CASSLRDRVFTDTQYF.

This clone has more than one count but fewer than ten. V is TRBV6-6 and J is TRBJ1-5; D unclear. This CDR3 region has 16 residues. Germline CDR1 and CDR2: MNHNY and SVGAGI (reference sequence). The ends were cut back, 4 bases at V and 7 bases at J, with 20 bases in the middle. This chain's CDR3 is CASSSPLRGSVQPQHF. CDR3 bases: TGTGCCAGCAGTTCCCCTTTGAGAGGGTCCGTCCAGCCCCAGCATTTT.

The chain has TRBV7-3 and TRBJ2-1, with 7 positions matching TRBD2. The CDR3 is made up of 15 amino acids. The germline CDR1 and CDR2 sequences are SGHTA and FQGTGA. Unmatched junction bases numbered 6, after V lost 1 base and J lost 6 bases. CDR3 DNA: TGTGCCAGCAGCTTAAGGCTAGCGGAACTCAATGAGCAGTTCTTC. Translating gives CASSLRLAELNEQFF.